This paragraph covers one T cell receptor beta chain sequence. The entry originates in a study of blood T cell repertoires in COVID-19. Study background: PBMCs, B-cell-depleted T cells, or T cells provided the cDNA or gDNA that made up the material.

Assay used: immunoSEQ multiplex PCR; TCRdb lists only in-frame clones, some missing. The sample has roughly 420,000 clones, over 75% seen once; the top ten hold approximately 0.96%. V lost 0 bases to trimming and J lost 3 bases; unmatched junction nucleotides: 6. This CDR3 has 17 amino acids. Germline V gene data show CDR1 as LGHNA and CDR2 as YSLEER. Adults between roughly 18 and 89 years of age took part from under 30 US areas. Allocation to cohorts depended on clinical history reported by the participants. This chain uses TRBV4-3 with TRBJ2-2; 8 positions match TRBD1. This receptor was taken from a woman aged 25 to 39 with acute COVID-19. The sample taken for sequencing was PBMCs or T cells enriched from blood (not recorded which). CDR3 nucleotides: TGCGCCAGCAGCCAAGATTTCGCAGGGGGCTACACCGGGGAGCTGTTTTTT. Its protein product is CASSQDFAGGYTGELFF.